The entry below gives a single T cell receptor (beta chain) sequence along with its context. Its specific antigen is unknown. No much larger clone is present one base from it, and per-base qualities are unavailable. Trimming removed 1 base from V and 5 bases from J, leaving 11 bases between the germline ends. From the germline V gene (reference sequence), CDR1 is LGHDT and CDR2 is YNNKEL. From cysteine to phenylalanine, the CDR3 is 14 amino acids long. Only the CDR3 region is kept as DNA, spanning 42 bases read in frame from base 1. TCRbeta CDR3 regions were amplified from genomic DNA using the immunoSEQ Assay, a bias-controlled multiplex PCR. Per the authors' processing: Within the assay, amplification of reference gene primers was used to estimate how many nucleated cells each sample contained. To quantify the absolute abundance of each unique TCRbeta CDR3 rearrangement, sequence reads were collapsed and filtered. For each sample, productive Simpson clonality was calculated as the square root of Simpson's diversity index across productive rearrangements. TCRdb holds this immuneACCESS table with in-frame rearrangements only. Some clones are missing; in checked studies, unresolved V genes explain under half, and the rest has no known cause. The DNA was the basis for D and trimming; V, J and clone size are from that table. In all, the sample holds 250,000 to 350,000 clones, and about 92% of those were seen once. The top ten hold roughly 20% of the sample.

Participants in the prospective study were aged about 18 to 95 years, lived in about two dozen United States geographic areas, and enrolled through a virtual design. In the prospective study, cohorts were assigned on the basis of participant-reported clinical history obtained from a screening survey and a study questionnaire. For ImmuneRACE Cohort 3, a participant was defined as recovered based on two consecutive negative NP/OP PCR tests, clearance by a healthcare professional, or resolution of symptoms. In the prospective study, mobile phlebotomists collected whole blood, serum and a nasopharyngeal or oropharyngeal swab from each participant. Prospective study participants could optionally give additional blood draws and questionnaires over a roughly two-month period. Blood samples from the prospective study were shipped frozen or at room temperature prior to DNA extraction. The data are from a study of blood T cell repertoires in COVID-19 (dated by TCRdb to the early 2020s). Regarding the complete study: Collaborator samples came from the United States, Italy and Spain and covered acute and convalescent phases of COVID-19. The prospective study material was composed of cDNA or gDNA derived from T cells, B-cell-depleted T cells, or PBMCs. Deeply sampled blood TCRbeta repertoires from subjects exposed to, actively infected with, or recovered from COVID-19 were included in the dataset. The repertoires were made available in a free public database intended to serve as a resource for research on the immune response to SARS-CoV-2. The samples were drawn from two sources: the first 160 participants of the ongoing ImmuneRACE study, and 1,000 to 1,500 subjects contributed by 6 global collaborators. Nearly every sample came with metadata listing a de-identified subject ID, COVID-19 status, age in years and sex. Where available, HLA class I and class II types were taken from metadata supplied by the sample provider and were not determined by assay-based typing. Broader findings and caveats from the paper: Clinical and demographic metadata were provided uncurated, with the amount varying by source and participant.

This chain joins TRBV3-1 (or the pseudogene TRBV3-2) to TRBJ1-1, with an unclear D gene assignment. The clonotype comes from a woman aged 25 to 39 who had recovered from COVID-19. What was sequenced was PBMCs or T cells enriched from blood (not recorded which). CDR3 loop: CASSQGVRETEAFF. The DNA sequence is TGTGCCAGCAGCCAAGGTGTGCGTGAAACTGAAGCTTTCTTT.